Listed below are T cell receptor beta chains from one sample, sequenced in a study of CD8+ T cells in alopecia areata. Clones were sequenced by immunoSEQ multiplex PCR, and TCRdb holds only the in-frame ones, with some missing. The data show hundreds of thousands of clones, under 70% seen once. The sequencing used CD4+ T cells sorted from blood, collected at week 0. These receptors all stem from a human donor with alopecia areata. CDR3s include the opening cysteine and the closing phenylalanine or tryptophan. The order of the fields is CDR3 DNA, CDR3 protein, clone size, V gene, J gene, D gene. D genes are given only for firm matches. The size of a clone is reported for some rows only, either as once, few or many, or as a class for expanded clones.

CDR3 DNA: TGCGCCAGCAGCTTCACCGGCCTCCCCGGGACCCAGTACTTC
CDR3 protein: CASSFTGLPGTQYF
clone size: few
V gene: TRBV5-1
J gene: TRBJ2-5
D gene: NA

CDR3 DNA: TGCGCCAGCAGCTTGGAAGGAGCGTGGAGTGAAAAACTGTTTTTT
CDR3 protein: CASSLEGAWSEKLFF
clone size: few
V gene: TRBV5-1
J gene: TRBJ1-4
D gene: NA

CDR3 DNA: TGCGCCAGCAGCTTGCTCCGGGACGCAGTGGGCGAGCAGTACTTC
CDR3 protein: CASSLLRDAVGEQYF
clone size: once
V gene: TRBV5-1
J gene: TRBJ2-7
D gene: NA

CDR3 DNA: TGCGCCAGCAGCTTGGGTGGAACCACCGCCGGAGAGACCCAGTACTTC
CDR3 protein: CASSLGGTTAGETQYF
clone size: NA
V gene: TRBV5-1
J gene: TRBJ2-5
D gene: NA

CDR3 DNA: TGTGCCAGCAGCCCGGGACAGGCTGTGAACACAGATACGCAGTATTTT
CDR3 protein: CASSPGQAVNTDTQYF
clone size: NA
V gene: TRBV5-4
J gene: TRBJ2-3
D gene: TRBD1

CDR3 DNA: TGTGCCTGGAGTAGTAATGATGAGCAGTTCTTC
CDR3 protein: CAWSSNDEQFF
clone size: NA
V gene: TRBV30
J gene: TRBJ2-1
D gene: NA

CDR3 DNA: TGTGCCTGGAGTGTCCTAAACACTGAAGCTTTCTTT
CDR3 protein: CAWSVLNTEAFF
clone size: NA
V gene: TRBV30
J gene: TRBJ1-1
D gene: NA

CDR3 DNA: TGTGCCAGCTCAACCCGGGTTGAGGGCCAGCCCCAGCATTTT
CDR3 protein: CASSTRVEGQPQHF
clone size: NA
V gene: TRBV27
J gene: TRBJ1-5
D gene: NA

CDR3 DNA: TGTGCCAGCAGCCTAACCGGGACAGCCGGGGAGACCCAGTACTTC
CDR3 protein: CASSLTGTAGETQYF
clone size: NA
V gene: TRBV6-5
J gene: TRBJ2-5
D gene: TRBD1

CDR3 DNA: TGCAGCGTTGTTGGCGGGGGGGCTGGCTCCTACAATGAGCAGTTCTTC
CDR3 protein: CSVVGGGAGSYNEQFF
clone size: few
V gene: TRBV29-1
J gene: TRBJ2-1
D gene: TRBD2

CDR3 DNA: TGTGCCAGCAGTAGGGCGAACACCGGGGAGCTGTTTTTT
CDR3 protein: CASSRANTGELFF
clone size: many
V gene: TRBV19
J gene: TRBJ2-2
D gene: NA

CDR3 DNA: TGTGCCAGCAGCTCGACAGGCCCCTATGGCTACACCTTC
CDR3 protein: CASSSTGPYGYTF
clone size: NA
V gene: TRBV7-2
J gene: TRBJ1-2
D gene: NA

CDR3 DNA: TGTGCCAGCAGACTAGCGGGGGCAGATACGCAGTATTTT
CDR3 protein: CASRLAGADTQYF
clone size: NA
V gene: TRBV6-5
J gene: TRBJ2-3
D gene: TRBD2

CDR3 DNA: TGTGCCTGGACGGGGGGACGGCCTGAAGCTTTCTTT
CDR3 protein: CAWTGGRPEAFF
clone size: NA
V gene: TRBV30
J gene: TRBJ1-1
D gene: NA

CDR3 DNA: TGTGCCAGCAGCTTGATGGACAGTTTGAACACTGAAGCTTTCTTT
CDR3 protein: CASSLMDSLNTEAFF
clone size: NA
V gene: TRBV7-9
J gene: TRBJ1-1
D gene: NA

CDR3 DNA: TGTGCCATCAGTACAGGGGCCGGTCAGCCCCAGCATTTT
CDR3 protein: CAISTGAGQPQHF
clone size: NA
V gene: TRBV10-3
J gene: TRBJ1-5
D gene: TRBD1

CDR3 DNA: TGTGCCAGTAGAGGCCACCACGGGAGCGAGACCCAGTACTTC
CDR3 protein: CASRGHHGSETQYF
clone size: NA
V gene: TRBV19
J gene: TRBJ2-5
D gene: NA

CDR3 DNA: TGTGCCAGCAGTCAAGGACAGAACACTGAAGCTTTCTTT
CDR3 protein: CASSQGQNTEAFF
clone size: once
V gene: TRBV6-5
J gene: TRBJ1-1
D gene: NA

CDR3 DNA: TGTGCCAGCGTCGGTTTGTGGGGTCTTCACTTC
CDR3 protein: CASVGLWGLHF
clone size: NA
V gene: TRBV6-5
J gene: TRBJ2-7
D gene: NA

CDR3 DNA: TGCAGCGGCCCGACAGGTTGTAGCAATCAGCCCCAGCATTTT
CDR3 protein: CSGPTGCSNQPQHF
clone size: few
V gene: TRBV29-1
J gene: TRBJ1-5
D gene: NA

CDR3 DNA: TGCAGCGTTGTTCAGGGAAATAGCAATCAGCCCCAGCATTTT
CDR3 protein: CSVVQGNSNQPQHF
clone size: NA
V gene: TRBV29-1
J gene: TRBJ1-5
D gene: NA

CDR3 DNA: TGTGCCAGCAGCGAAGGCTCCGGTGGCTATGAGACCCAGTACTTC
CDR3 protein: CASSEGSGGYETQYF
clone size: NA
V gene: TRBV7-9
J gene: TRBJ2-5
D gene: NA

CDR3 DNA: TGCAGCGTTGACGACAGGGGGTCTGGGGCCAACGTCCTGACTTTC
CDR3 protein: CSVDDRGSGANVLTF
clone size: NA
V gene: TRBV29-1
J gene: TRBJ2-6
D gene: TRBD1

CDR3 DNA: TGTGCCAGCAGCACTAGCCGGACAGACAATGAGCAGTTCTTC
CDR3 protein: CASSTSRTDNEQFF
clone size: NA
V gene: TRBV7-9
J gene: TRBJ2-1
D gene: NA

CDR3 DNA: TGTGCCTGGAACCGGCCCGGGGACTACGAGCAGTACTTC
CDR3 protein: CAWNRPGDYEQYF
clone size: NA
V gene: TRBV30
J gene: TRBJ2-7
D gene: NA

CDR3 DNA: TGTGCCAGCAGGGGAGGGGCGAGGGATGAGCAGTTCTTC
CDR3 protein: CASRGGARDEQFF
clone size: NA
V gene: TRBV6-5
J gene: TRBJ2-1
D gene: TRBD2

CDR3 DNA: TGCAGCGTTGACAGGGAAGATACGCAGTATTTT
CDR3 protein: CSVDREDTQYF
clone size: NA
V gene: TRBV29-1
J gene: TRBJ2-3
D gene: NA

CDR3 DNA: TGTGCCAGCAGCTTAGTGGGGAGGAACACCGGGGAGCTGTTTTTT
CDR3 protein: CASSLVGRNTGELFF
clone size: NA
V gene: TRBV7-3
J gene: TRBJ2-2
D gene: NA

CDR3 DNA: TGTGCCTGGACGCAGGGAAGCGGGGGGGGAGAGACCCAGTACTTC
CDR3 protein: CAWTQGSGGGETQYF
clone size: NA
V gene: TRBV30
J gene: TRBJ2-5
D gene: TRBD2

CDR3 DNA: TGTGCCTGGAGTGTCGCGCCGGGACAGGGTCTCCACGAGCAGTACTTC
CDR3 protein: CAWSVAPGQGLHEQYF
clone size: NA
V gene: TRBV30
J gene: TRBJ2-7
D gene: TRBD1

CDR3 DNA: TGTGCCAGCAGCCCAAGTCAGGCTCGGACTGAAGCTTTCTTT
CDR3 protein: CASSPSQARTEAFF
clone size: NA
V gene: TRBV5-4
J gene: TRBJ1-1
D gene: NA

CDR3 DNA: TGTGCCGCTACGGTCGGAGGGGGGCCTAATGAAAAACTGTTTTTT
CDR3 protein: CAATVGGGPNEKLFF
clone size: NA
V gene: TRBV30
J gene: TRBJ1-4
D gene: NA

CDR3 DNA: TGTGCCACCAGGGGCTACAATGAGCAGTTCTTC
CDR3 protein: CATRGYNEQFF
clone size: NA
V gene: TRBV6-5
J gene: TRBJ2-1
D gene: NA

CDR3 DNA: TGTGCCAGCAGTGAAGCTCAGGAAAGCTACGAGCAGTACTTC
CDR3 protein: CASSEAQESYEQYF
clone size: few
V gene: TRBV2
J gene: TRBJ2-7
D gene: NA

CDR3 DNA: TGTGCCAGCAGCGCGAATCCGCACTACGAGCAGTACTTC
CDR3 protein: CASSANPHYEQYF
clone size: NA
V gene: TRBV6-5
J gene: TRBJ2-7
D gene: NA

CDR3 DNA: TGCGCCAGCAGCCAAGATCTTTTCATCGGGACCCAGCATTTT
CDR3 protein: CASSQDLFIGTQHF
clone size: NA
V gene: TRBV4-1
J gene: TRBJ1-5
D gene: NA

CDR3 DNA: TGTGCCAGCGGCCAATCTTCTGGCTACACCTTC
CDR3 protein: CASGQSSGYTF
clone size: NA
V gene: TRBV6-6
J gene: TRBJ1-2
D gene: NA

CDR3 DNA: TGTGCCAGCGGTCCGTCCGGGGGAGAAGAGACCCAGTACTTC
CDR3 protein: CASGPSGGEETQYF
clone size: NA
V gene: TRBV7-6
J gene: TRBJ2-5
D gene: NA

CDR3 DNA: TGCGCCAGCAGTGTCGAGGACAGGGGTTACGGCTACACCTTC
CDR3 protein: CASSVEDRGYGYTF
clone size: NA
V gene: TRBV10-2
J gene: TRBJ1-2
D gene: TRBD1

CDR3 DNA: TGTGCCTGGATACAGGGAATTGGCTACACCTTC
CDR3 protein: CAWIQGIGYTF
clone size: NA
V gene: TRBV30
J gene: TRBJ1-2
D gene: NA

CDR3 DNA: TGTGCCAGCAGGCGGACAGGGGGCGCGGCAGATACGCAGTATTTT
CDR3 protein: CASRRTGGAADTQYF
clone size: NA
V gene: TRBV6-5
J gene: TRBJ2-3
D gene: TRBD1

CDR3 DNA: TGTGCCAGCAGTTTAGACAGATACAATGAGCAGTTCTTC
CDR3 protein: CASSLDRYNEQFF
clone size: NA
V gene: TRBV28
J gene: TRBJ2-1
D gene: NA

CDR3 DNA: TGCAGCGTAACAGGAACCGGGGAGCTGTTTTTT
CDR3 protein: CSVTGTGELFF
clone size: NA
V gene: TRBV29-1
J gene: TRBJ2-2
D gene: NA

CDR3 DNA: TGCGCCAGCAGCCAAGATAGCCTAGCTGGGTCGGGAGAGCAGTACTTC
CDR3 protein: CASSQDSLAGSGEQYF
clone size: few
V gene: TRBV4-3
J gene: TRBJ2-7
D gene: NA

CDR3 DNA: TGTGCCAGCAGCACGACAGGGAACAATGAGCAGTTCTTC
CDR3 protein: CASSTTGNNEQFF
clone size: NA
V gene: TRBV9
J gene: TRBJ2-1
D gene: TRBD1

CDR3 DNA: TGCAGCGCTGGGGACATACCTGGAAACACCATATATTTT
CDR3 protein: CSAGDIPGNTIYF
clone size: NA
V gene: TRBV29-1
J gene: TRBJ1-3
D gene: NA

CDR3 DNA: TGTGCCAGCAGCGGGTCCCGAATGTCGGGGAGTAAGGGAAACACCATATATTTT
CDR3 protein: CASSGSRMSGSKGNTIYF
clone size: NA
V gene: TRBV9
J gene: TRBJ1-3
D gene: NA

CDR3 DNA: TGCAGTGCTAGTCACACTGAAGCTTTCTTT
CDR3 protein: CSASHTEAFF
clone size: once
V gene: TRBV20-1
J gene: TRBJ1-1
D gene: NA

CDR3 DNA: TGTGCCAGCAGCCTGACTAGCGGGGGATCCAAAAACATTCAGTACTTC
CDR3 protein: CASSLTSGGSKNIQYF
clone size: NA
V gene: TRBV7-2
J gene: TRBJ2-4
D gene: TRBD2

CDR3 DNA: TGCGCCAGCAGCCAAGGAGGGACACACACCTCTGGGGCCAACGTCCTGACTTTC
CDR3 protein: CASSQGGTHTSGANVLTF
clone size: NA
V gene: TRBV4-3
J gene: TRBJ2-6
D gene: NA

CDR3 DNA: TGCAGCGTTGGACCGAGCCAAGAGACCCAGTACTTC
CDR3 protein: CSVGPSQETQYF
clone size: few
V gene: TRBV29-1
J gene: TRBJ2-5
D gene: NA

CDR3 DNA: TGCAGCGTTGGGCGAGGTGGACAGGGGGCGCCTAACTATGGCTACACCTTC
CDR3 protein: CSVGRGGQGAPNYGYTF
clone size: NA
V gene: TRBV29-1
J gene: TRBJ1-2
D gene: TRBD1

CDR3 DNA: TGCAGCGTTGCAGGGGTCACCGGGGAGCTGTTTTTT
CDR3 protein: CSVAGVTGELFF
clone size: few
V gene: TRBV29-1
J gene: TRBJ2-2
D gene: NA

CDR3 DNA: TGTGCCAGCAGCGTTCGAGCGGGGGCCTTGACCTACAATGAGCAGTTCTTC
CDR3 protein: CASSVRAGALTYNEQFF
clone size: NA
V gene: TRBV9
J gene: TRBJ2-1
D gene: TRBD2

CDR3 DNA: TGCAGCGTTGACGCGGGGAGGAACACCGGGGAGCTGTTTTTT
CDR3 protein: CSVDAGRNTGELFF
clone size: NA
V gene: TRBV29-1
J gene: TRBJ2-2
D gene: NA

CDR3 DNA: TGCAGCGTTGTCTTAAACAGGGGGCAATCTGGGGCCAACGTCCTGACTTTC
CDR3 protein: CSVVLNRGQSGANVLTF
clone size: NA
V gene: TRBV29-1
J gene: TRBJ2-6
D gene: TRBD1

CDR3 DNA: TGTGCCAGCAGCTCTAGGGGACCAAACAATGAGCAGTTCTTC
CDR3 protein: CASSSRGPNNEQFF
clone size: once
V gene: TRBV7-2
J gene: TRBJ2-1
D gene: NA